Listed here are 30 T cell receptor beta chains from one sample, sequenced in a study of blood T cell repertoires in COVID-19. The data were produced by immunoSEQ multiplex PCR, yet TCRdb's version contains in-frame clones alone and is incomplete. The data contain 80,000 or so clones, 86% of them seen just once; the ten biggest clones take up 15% to 20%. What was sequenced was peripheral blood. The receptors originated from a human donor in a cohort sampled during active COVID-19.

The rearrangement joins TRBV6-6 to TRBJ1-1, with D unresolved. Between the trimmed V and J ends, which lost 7 bases and 0 bases, there was a span of 6 bases. From germline, CDR1 is MNHNY and CDR2 SVGAGI (reference sequence). The CDR3 has 12 residues. The CDR3 region is CASTGMNTEAFF. The CDR3, as DNA: TGTGCCAGCACTGGCATGAACACTGAAGCTTTCTTT.

The gene calls are TRBV7-9 and TRBJ1-5; D gene ambiguous. CDR1 SEHNR and CDR2 FQNEAQ come from the germline V gene (reference sequence). This CDR3 is 15 amino acids long. Trimming took 5 bases from V and 0 from J, leaving 11 bases between them. The CDR3 bases are TGTGCCAGCAGCCCCCTCGGAGATAGCAATCAGCCCCAGCATTTT. Its protein product is CASSPLGDSNQPQHF.

Only one count was recorded for this clone. The chain uses TRBV5-4 and TRBJ2-1, with 11 bases matching TRBD2. Per germline, CDR1 SGHNT and CDR2 YYREEE (reference sequence). The CDR3 has 16 residues. The V segment lost 3 bases and the J segment 15 bases; nucleotides outside the gene matches: 17. CDR3 sequence (DNA): TGTGCCAGCAGCTCACGCCAGACTAGCGGGGAATTCAATCTGTTCTTC. Protein product: CASSSRQTSGEFNLFF.

The chain has TRBV19 and TRBJ1-5; 8 positions agree with TRBD1. V dropped 4 bases and J dropped 11; count of bases not matched to a gene: 10. Germline CDR1 reads LNHDA; CDR2 reads SQIVND (reference sequence). The CDR3 consists of 14 residues. As DNA, the CDR3 is TGTGCCAGTAGTAATTCAGGGGGCAAGGGGGCCCAGCATTTT. As protein: CASSNSGGKGAQHF.

V usage is TRBV6-1 and J usage is TRBJ2-3; 10 bases agree with TRBD2. Germline V CDR1 and CDR2: MNHNS, SASEGT. The V segment lost 6 bases and the J segment 2 bases; nucleotides outside the gene matches: 8. CDR3 length: 16 amino acids. The CDR3 region has the DNA TGTGCCAGCAGGGAAACTAGCGGGGAGTTCACAGATACGCAGTATTTT. Protein product: CASRETSGEFTDTQYF.

The rearrangement links TRBV2 to TRBJ1-2; perhaps TRBD1 as D (5 bases). The CDR3 is 14 amino acids. V was pared by 2 bases and J by 5 bases, with 12 bases between. From germline, CDR1 is SNHLY and CDR2 FYNNEI. The CDR3 region has the DNA TGTGCCAGCAGTGAATGGCAGGGATTATATGGCTACACCTTC. This sequence encodes CASSEWQGLYGYTF.

The chain is built from TRBV19 and TRBJ1-6, with a tentative D call TRBD1 (5 bases). CDR3 length: 16 residues. V lost 6 bases to trimming and J lost 0 bases, with 12 bases between them. In germline, CDR1 is LNHDA, CDR2 SQIVND (reference sequence). CDR3 bases: TGTGCCAGTAGGAGAAGAAGGGGCTCCTATAATTCACCCCTCCACTTT. Its translation is CASRRRRGSYNSPLHF.

V is TRBV4-1 and J is TRBJ2-7, with 9 bases identical to TRBD1. Germline assignment: CDR1 MGHRA and CDR2 YSYEKL. The CDR3 extends over 16 amino acids. The ends lost 0 bases at V and 4 bases at J; junction bases unmatched: 7. The CDR3 loop reads CASSQDWDRDPYEQYF. CDR3 DNA: TGCGCCAGCAGCCAAGATTGGGACAGGGACCCGTACGAGCAGTACTTC.

The chain joins TRBV29-1 to TRBJ2-7; D is possibly TRBD2 (5 bases). Germline loops: CDR1 SQVTM, CDR2 ANQGSEA. V shed 4 bases and J shed 7 bases, with 17 bases lying between them. The CDR3 is 13 residues long. For the CDR3, the DNA is TGCAGCGTTGCCCCAGTCCGGGGTGGTGAGCAGTACTTC. Protein sequence: CSVAPVRGGEQYF.

The V call is TRBV3-1 (or the pseudogene TRBV3-2), the J call TRBJ2-1, with D perhaps matching TRBD2 (5 bases). V was trimmed by 1 base and J by 6 bases, leaving 7 bases between them. The CDR3 has 13 residues. Germline values: CDR1 LGHDT, CDR2 YNNKEL (reference sequence). This CDR3 is CASSQGRANEQFF. The CDR3 region has the DNA TGTGCCAGCAGCCAAGGGCGGGCCAATGAGCAGTTCTTC.

A few counts support this clone. The chain carries TRBV24-1 and TRBJ2-1, with 7 bases lining up with TRBD1. V was clipped by 0 bases and J by 2 bases; unmatched bases: 6. Germline V CDR1 and CDR2: KGHDR, SFDVKD. The CDR3 runs to 17 residues. CDR3 bases: TGTGCCACCAGTGATTTGCAGACAGGGTCCACCTACAATGAGCAGTTCTTC. Its translation: CATSDLQTGSTYNEQFF.

V and J are TRBV7-2 and TRBJ1-5; the match to TRBD1 covers 7 bases. The CDR3 is 13 residues long. Germline trimming cut 4 bases from V and 4 bases from J; bases unmatched to any gene: 1. Germline CDR1 reads SGHTA; CDR2 reads FQGNSA. The CDR3 sequence: CASSSGGNQPQHF. For the CDR3, the DNA is TGTGCCAGCAGCTCAGGGGGAAATCAGCCCCAGCATTTT.

The V and J genes are TRBV10-3 and TRBJ1-4; a possible D gene is TRBD1 (6 bases). The CDR3 totals 13 residues. Trimming cost V 6 bases and J 8 bases, with 13 bases left between them. Germline lookup yields CDR1 ENHRY and CDR2 SYGVKD. The CDR3 protein is CAIRGHQEEKLFF. The CDR3 DNA reads as TGTGCCATCAGGGGACATCAGGAGGAAAAACTGTTTTTT.

The chain combines TRBV5-1 with TRBJ1-5, with TRBD1 matching over 7 bases. This CDR3 comprises 14 residues. Germline V gives CDR1 SGHRS, CDR2 YFSETQ. Trimming removed 2 bases from V and 4 bases from J; junction bases left unmatched: 3. CDR3 nucleotides: TGCGCCAGCAGCTTACAGGGGAGGAATCAGCCCCAGCATTTT. Protein product: CASSLQGRNQPQHF.

This chain links TRBV9 with TRBJ1-2, with no clear D. V lost 0 bases to trimming and J lost 0 bases, with 3 bases between them. Germline CDR1 reads SGDLS; CDR2 reads YYNGEE. This CDR3 is built from 13 residues. The CDR3 here is CASSVAANYGYTF. In nucleotides, the CDR3 is TGTGCCAGCAGCGTAGCTGCTAACTATGGCTACACCTTC.

This clone was found a few times. The rearrangement links TRBV2 to TRBJ1-5; TRBD1 matches at 8 bases. The CDR3 spans 14 residues. The germline gives CDR1 SNHLY, CDR2 FYNNEI. With 5 bases clipped from V and 6 bases from J, the junction kept 6 bases outside the gene matches. The CDR3 nucleotides are TGTGCCAGCAGTATCCAGGGGGCACGTCAGCCCCAGCATTTT. It specifies CASSIQGARQPQHF.

The gene calls are TRBV11-2 and TRBJ2-1; D perhaps matches TRBD1 (6 bases). Looked up from germline, CDR1 is SGHAT and CDR2 is FQNNGV. The CDR3 extends over 14 amino acids. V was clipped by 4 bases and J by 3 bases, with 10 bases between them. The CDR3: CASSSQGLYNEQFF. The CDR3 DNA sequence: TGTGCCAGCAGCTCTCAGGGGCTCTACAATGAGCAGTTCTTC.

The chain has TRBV5-1 and TRBJ2-1; a possible D gene is TRBD2 (6 bases). The ends were cut back, 0 bases at V and 9 bases at J, with 13 bases in the middle. CDR3 size: 14 residues. The germline V gene encodes CDR1 SGHRS and CDR2 YFSETQ. This chain's CDR3 is CASSLEEGSGEQFF. The CDR3 coding sequence is TGCGCCAGCAGCTTGGAGGAGGGGAGTGGTGAGCAGTTCTTC.

This clone was recorded once. Here the CDR3 reads CASSLDGEGEQYF. The CDR3 DNA is TGCGCCAGCAGCTTGGACGGTGAGGGCGAGCAGTACTTC. The chain joins TRBV5-1 to TRBJ2-7, with D perhaps matching TRBD2 (5 bases). With 0 bases removed from V and 6 bases from J, the gap between germline ends came to 10 bases. CDR3 size: 13 residues. From germline, CDR1 is SGHRS and CDR2 YFSETQ.

The chain carries TRBV25-1 and TRBJ2-2, with D perhaps matching TRBD2 (5 bases). Germline V gives CDR1 MGHDK, CDR2 SYGVNS. V was pared by 1 base and J by 3 bases, with 12 bases between. This CDR3 has 16 amino acids. CDR3 region: CASSELTTGDTGELFF. The CDR3 DNA reads as TGTGCCAGCAGTGAATTAACTACCGGGGACACCGGGGAGCTGTTTTTT. Full variable domain (missing parts from reference TRBV25-1 and TRBJ2-2): EADIYQTPRYLVIGTGKKITLECSQTMGHDKMYWYQQDPGMELHLIHYSYGVNSTEKGDLSSESTVSRIRTEHFPLTLESARPSHTSQYLCASSELTTGDTGELFFGEGSRLTVL.

The chain couples TRBV13 to TRBJ2-2; TRBD2 agrees at 9 bases. This CDR3 is built from 17 residues. CDR1 is PRHDT, CDR2 FYEKMQ, per germline (reference sequence). J gave up 2 bases and V 1 base, and 5 bases lay outside the gene matches. In nucleotides, the CDR3 is TGTGCCAGCAGCTTAGACCTAGCGGGAATAAACACCGGGGAGCTGTTTTTT. Encoded protein: CASSLDLAGINTGELFF.

This clone has ten or more counts. One end of the junction varies from germline; a read error may be responsible. This sequence joins TRBV7-7 and TRBJ2-7; TRBD2 aligns across 7 bases. Germline values: CDR1 SSHAT, CDR2 FNYEAQ (reference sequence). The CDR3 totals 15 residues. CDR3 in amino acids: CASSFGPGGVNEQYF. CDR3 nucleotides: TGTGCTAGCAGTTTTGGCCCGGGGGGAGTAAACGAGCAGTACTTC.

The V and J genes are TRBV6-5 and TRBJ2-2; no firm D call. The CDR3 loop spans 12 amino acids. CDR1 MNHEY and CDR2 SVGAGI come from the germline V gene. V lost 2 bases, J lost 7 bases, and 5 bases lay in between. The CDR3 is CASSYPGGELFF. In DNA form, the CDR3 reads TGTGCCAGCAGTTACCCGGGCGGGGAGCTGTTTTTT.

This clone occurred a few times. This chain uses TRBV5-4 with TRBJ2-7; no reliable D call. This CDR3 has 16 residues. Per the germline V gene, CDR1 is SGHNT and CDR2 is YYREEE (reference sequence). Trimming took 0 bases from V and 7 from J, leaving 20 bases between them. CDR3 residues: CASSLAGSLNAREQYF. CDR3 sequence (DNA): TGTGCCAGCAGCTTGGCGGGTAGTCTTAATGCTAGGGAGCAGTACTTC.

The CDR3 sequence is CASSVTGYRGNQPQHF. The CDR3 DNA reads as TGTGCCAGTAGTGTCACAGGGTATAGAGGCAATCAGCCCCAGCATTTT. This chain links TRBV19 with TRBJ1-5; D perhaps matches TRBD1 (6 bases). Trimming removed 5 bases at V and 2 bases at J, with 16 bases between. Germline V gives CDR1 LNHDA, CDR2 SQIVND (reference sequence). The CDR3 loop spans 16 amino acids.

The chain links TRBV28 to TRBJ1-5, with 8 bases lining up with TRBD1. The V segment lost 6 bases and the J segment 3 bases; nucleotides outside the gene matches: 7. CDR3 length: 15 residues. Germline assignment: CDR1 MDHEN and CDR2 SYDVKM. The CDR3 nucleotides read TGTGCCAGCAGCAAGGACAGGGCGGACAATCAGCCCCAGCATTTT. It translates to CASSKDRADNQPQHF.

The chain joins TRBV4-1 to TRBJ2-7, with TRBD1 as a possible D gene (6 bases). CDR3 length equals 15 residues. Germline CDR1 is MGHRA and CDR2 is YSYEKL. V was cut by 2 bases and J by 5 bases, with 16 bases left in between. The CDR3 sequence: CASSQNQGSVNEQYF. The CDR3 DNA reads as TGCGCCAGCAGCCAAAATCAGGGGAGCGTCAACGAGCAGTACTTC.

This clone was seen only once. J is TRBJ2-5 and V is TRBV11-3; the D gene is possibly TRBD1 (5 bases). The V gene's germline CDR1 is SGHNT and CDR2 YENEEA. The V end lost 3 bases, the J end lost 2 bases, and 13 bases lay between the germline ends. The CDR3 is 15 residues long. Written as DNA, the CDR3 is TGTGCCAGCAGCTTCAGGGTAGGGGTGCAAGAGACCCAGTACTTC. Translation gives CASSFRVGVQETQYF.

This rearrangement joins TRBV5-4 to TRBJ1-2, with D maybe TRBD1 (5 bases). Germline CDR1 reads SGHNT; CDR2 reads YYREEE (reference sequence). Deletions cut 2 bases from V and 8 bases from J, with 13 bases between. This CDR3 has 13 residues. The CDR3 spells CASSFSGMRGYTF. The CDR3 DNA reads TGTGCCAGCAGCTTCTCAGGGATGAGGGGCTACACCTTC.

This sequence joins TRBV30 and TRBJ1-4; 8 nucleotides match TRBD1. V trimming: 3 bases; J trimming: 3 bases; junction bases outside the gene matches: 3. Germline loops: CDR1 GTSNPN, CDR2 SVGIG (reference sequence). The CDR3 runs to 14 residues. The CDR3 here is CAWSPTGANEKLFF. The CDR3 bases are TGTGCCTGGAGCCCGACAGGGGCTAATGAAAAACTGTTTTTT. Supplemented by reference TRBV30 and TRBJ1-4, the full variable domain reads SQTIHQWPATLVQPVGSPLSLECTVEGTSNPNLYWYRQAAGRGLQLLFYSVGIGQISSEVPQNLSASRPQDRQFILSSKKLLLSDSGFYLCAWSPTGANEKLFFGSGTQLSVL.